This T cell receptor (beta chain) emerged from a study of shared clonotypes between healthy human individuals. The wider study: Plates per donor: three CD4 naive, three CD4 memory, two CD8 naive, one CD8 memory.

Germline V gene lookup returns CDR1 MDHEN and CDR2 SYDVKM. The CDR3 consists of 12 residues. Trimming stripped 9 bases from V and 6 bases from J, with 12 bases between. CD4+ cell separation produced CD45RA+ naive and CD45RA-negative memory subsets. At a deep level, the assay was run. The assay was immunoSEQ multiplex PCR, and TCRdb's table has in-frame clones only and misses some. The sample includes 2 million to 3 million clones, 90% to 95% of them seen just once. The specimen sequenced was naive CD4+ T cells from PBMCs. Subset meaning: CD45RA+ positively selected. The chain couples TRBV28 to TRBJ1-5; D is possibly TRBD1 (5 bases). The TCR originated in a man younger than 35 in good health. Some clones in this sample may be carry-over from other donors' samples. CDR3 in amino acids: CASQGSGQPQHF. The CDR3 nucleotides are TGTGCCAGTCAGGGATCAGGTCAGCCCCAGCATTTT.